This T cell receptor beta chain is from a study of beta chain features in type 1 diabetes (dated by TCRdb to between 2017 and 2018). With regard to the full study: Patients and healthy donors did not differ in mean age, gender distribution, total cell number or subset yield. Regulatory and stem cell-like memory subsets were obtained from only 8 patients and roughly 8 healthy donors, while naive and central memory subsets were obtained from all 30 or so donors. In the study, recently diagnosed type 1 diabetes patients and matched healthy donors were compared on the TCRB repertoires of their sorted circulating CD4+ T cell subsets. A total of some 110 million sorted cells were examined across all samples, and the number of cells per subset was strongly correlated with RNA yield. The full study reports these points: In all four CD4+ subsets, TCRB CDR3 length was moderately but significantly shorter in type 1 diabetes patients. Shorter templates might be favored by PCR, yet because patient and control samples were amplified and corrected together, any such skew would affect both groups equally. Because cDNA rather than genomic DNA was sequenced, highly expressing activated cells could have been over-represented, although no difference in activation and CD3 levels was found between groups. Naive, central memory and regulatory TCRB repertoires appeared more similar among patients than among healthy donors. HLA sub-analyses involved small numbers of individuals, so any influence of HLA type on TCRB rearrangement remained unresolved. At VDJ recombination sites, type 1 diabetes patients had fewer insertions and more deleted nucleotides, which implies abnormalities in thymic rearrangement.

Each donor gave one peripheral blood draw, about 100 mL on average, collected into heparinised tubes. Using a panel that included CD45RO, CCR7, CD25, CD127, CD95 and CD27, naive, central memory, regulatory and stem cell-like memory CD4+ T cells were sorted on a BD FACSAria II. All sorted populations exceeded 98% purity. PBMCs were separated immediately by Lymphoprep density gradient centrifugation and were stained directly, without being cultured. To minimize batch effects, samples were stained and sorted in pairs, one healthy donor with one patient per experiment. The entire isolated RNA was reverse transcribed using the High Capacity cDNA Reverse Transcription Kit, and thus expressed TCRB transcripts were sequenced. Naive, central memory and regulatory T cell samples underwent deep immunoSEQ sequencing, averaging about 3.57 million total reads per sample. Sorted cells were lysed in RLT buffer, and RNA was extracted using DNase-treated RNeasy Micro or Mini kits according to cell number. Each cell subset was processed separately to prevent cross-contamination, with patient and healthy donor samples processed together. The immunoSEQ multiplex PCR was used to amplify TCRB sequences from cDNA, yielding 87-bp fragments that span the CDR3 region. Sequencing of the amplicons was performed on the Illumina HiSeq platform. Per the source publication's procedure: Synthetic template baselines were used to correct PCR bias computationally, reads within Hamming distance 2 were collapsed, and singletons that could not be merged were discarded. Reads were aligned to IMGT to assign V, D and J genes, CDR3 length, and insertions or deletions at six rearrangement sites. Within each subset, clonotype counts were normalized to sorted cell number, after which true diversity and Gini coefficients were computed with the tcR R package. The overlap coefficient, calculated on TCRB nucleotide sequences, was used to measure repertoire sharing. Out-of-frame TCRB sequences from naive cells were analyzed as a proxy for the pre-selection repertoire. TCRdb holds this immuneACCESS table with in-frame rearrangements only. Some clones are missing; in checked studies, unresolved V genes explain under half, and the rest has no known cause. V and J calls and clone size are given by that table; D and trimming were obtained from the DNA. For this sample there are hundreds of thousands of clones; roughly 17% appear just once. Jointly, the top ten make up 0.02% to 0.025% of the sample.

Concerning this clone: Its specific antigen is unknown. Nothing much larger sits one base from this clone, and base qualities are not available.

CDR1 SGHRS and CDR2 YFSETQ are derived from the germline V gene. V is cut back by 4 bases and J by 4 bases, with 12 bases in the junction unmatched. The CDR3 runs 16 residues from the cysteine to the phenylalanine. Only the CDR3 DNA stays, 48 bases, in frame from base 1. The sample consisted of naive CD4+ T cells from blood. Per the publication, the cell subset or site label means: true naive CD4+ T cells. The chain links TRBV5-1 with TRBJ2-3; 7 bases in between match TRBD1. The sequence was obtained from a woman aged 18-29 years in good health. CDR3 sequence: CASSLGAGGNSDTQYF. The bases read TGCGCCAGCAGCCTCGGGGCAGGGGGTAATTCAGATACGCAGTATTTT.